Sequencing of this T cell receptor beta chain was carried out in a study of blood T cell repertoires in COVID-19. As for the study in general: The cDNA or gDNA used as material had been derived from T cells, B-cell-depleted T cells, or PBMCs.

Original methodology: Reference gene primer amplification gave nucleated cell count estimates. The table came from immunoSEQ multiplex PCR; TCRdb's copy has only in-frame clones and leaves some out. That table supplies the V and J calls and clone size; D and trimming were determined from the DNA. The repertoire includes 430,000 or so clones, over 85% of them detected once, and roughly 0.76% sits in the top ten. The J segment lost 2 bases and the V segment lost 8 bases, leaving 14 bases of the junction unmatched. Per germline, CDR1 SNHLY and CDR2 FYNNEI. This CDR3 has 16 amino acids. This TCR derives from a man aged 18 to 35 with COVID-19, enrolled during active disease. This chain joins TRBV2 and TRBJ2-7; 8 bases map to TRBD1. Material: peripheral blood. CDR3 sequence: CASGGQGMRPTYEQYF. DNA for the CDR3: TGTGCCAGCGGCGGACAGGGTATGAGGCCTACCTACGAGCAGTACTTC.